The 25 T cell receptor beta chains below all came from one sample that was sequenced in a study of blood T cell repertoires in COVID-19. TCRdb keeps only in-frame clones here, not all; method: immunoSEQ multiplex PCR. In the table there are 15,000 to 20,000 clones, roughly 88% of which are singletons. The specimen was peripheral blood. These receptor sequences come from a human donor in a cohort sampled during active COVID-19.

The J gene is TRBJ1-1, the V gene TRBV2, with 8 bases identical to TRBD1. Unmatched junction bases numbered 5, after V lost 6 bases and J lost 5 bases. CDR1 and CDR2 (germline): SNHLY, FYNNEI. This CDR3 contains 13 residues. The CDR3 bases are TGTGCCAGCAGGGACAGGGAGGGAACTGAAGCTTTCTTT. Translated, it gives CASRDREGTEAFF.

The genes are TRBV28 and TRBJ1-5, with 11 bases identical to TRBD1. V lost 8 bases, J lost 6 bases, and 0 bases stayed unmatched. CDR1 is MDHEN, CDR2 SYDVKM, per germline. The CDR3 has 12 amino acids. The CDR3 region is CASGTGGQPQHF. CDR3 bases: TGTGCCAGCGGGACAGGGGGTCAGCCCCAGCATTTT. The full variable domain, in which reference TRBV28 and TRBJ1-5 provide the parts outside the CDR3, is DVKVTQSSRYLVKRTGEKVFLECVQDMDHENMFWYRQDPGLGLRLIYFSYDVKMKEKGDIPEGYSVSREKKERFSLILESASTNQTSMYLCASGTGGQPQHFGDGTRLSIL.

The rearrangement uses TRBV6-6 and TRBJ1-1; D is uncertain. Germline V gives CDR1 MNHNY, CDR2 SVGAGI (reference sequence). This CDR3 comprises 14 residues. With 2 bases removed from V and 1 base from J, the gap between germline ends came to 8 bases. The CDR3 protein is CASSYMEANTEAFF. CDR3 nucleotide sequence: TGTGCCAGCAGTTACATGGAGGCGAACACTGAAGCTTTCTTT.

The chain has TRBV11-3 and TRBJ2-1, with 8 bases fitting TRBD2. From germline, CDR1 is SGHNT and CDR2 YENEEA. CDR3 length equals 14 residues. J was trimmed by 9 bases and V by 4 bases; bases with no gene match: 8. This CDR3 reads CASSWGGTRGEQFF. The DNA for the CDR3 is TGTGCCAGCAGCTGGGGAGGGACTAGAGGTGAGCAGTTCTTC.

The chain employs TRBV4-1 and TRBJ1-5; a possible D gene is TRBD1 (5 bases). Trimming removed 2 bases at V and 5 bases at J, with 16 bases between. This CDR3 contains 16 residues. Germline V gives CDR1 MGHRA, CDR2 YSYEKL. The CDR3 loop is CASSQSIGERYQPQHF. In DNA form, the CDR3 reads TGCGCCAGCAGCCAAAGCATAGGGGAAAGATATCAGCCCCAGCATTTT.

This clone was found once. The J gene is TRBJ2-1, the V gene TRBV10-3; 11 nucleotides match TRBD2. Germline V gives CDR1 ENHRY, CDR2 SYGVKD. The CDR3 extends over 13 amino acids. V shed 11 bases and J 7 bases; nucleotides not matched to a gene: 7. The CDR3 region is CAGGLAGGNEQFF. In nucleotides, the CDR3 is TGTGCCGGTGGTCTAGCGGGAGGTAATGAGCAGTTCTTC.

This chain connects TRBV10-1 to TRBJ2-3, with 7 bases fitting TRBD2. Losses at the gene ends were 5 bases for V and 0 bases for J; bases not matched to a gene: 11. The CDR3 extends over 17 amino acids. Germline CDR1 reads WNHNN; CDR2 reads SYGVQD (reference sequence). The CDR3 nucleotides are TGCGCCAGCAGTACGGGTGGACTAGATTCTAGCACAGATACGCAGTATTTT. Translation: CASSTGGLDSSTDTQYF.

The table lists this clone with a few counts. This chain links TRBV30 with TRBJ2-7; 11 bases line up with TRBD2. Germline loops: CDR1 GTSNPN, CDR2 SVGIG (reference sequence). V dropped 3 bases and J dropped 2; count of bases not matched to a gene: 6. CDR3 size: 15 residues. In DNA form, the CDR3 reads TGTGCCTGGAGCCTTGGACTAGCGGGCACCTACGAGCAGTACTTC. Translation: CAWSLGLAGTYEQYF. Variable domain in full (rest from reference TRBV30 and TRBJ2-7): SQTIHQWPATLVQPVGSPLSLECTVEGTSNPNLYWYRQAAGRGLQLLFYSVGIGQISSEVPQNLSASRPQDRQFILSSKKLLLSDSGFYLCAWSLGLAGTYEQYFGPGTRLTVT.

The chain couples TRBV2 to TRBJ2-3, with 7 bases fitting TRBD1. CDR3 length equals 14 residues. Germline V CDR1 and CDR2: SNHLY, FYNNEI. The J segment lost 2 bases and the V segment lost 7 bases, leaving 6 bases of the junction unmatched. CDR3 sequence reads: CASTPGQITDTQYF. The DNA for the CDR3 is TGTGCCAGCACTCCGGGACAGATCACAGATACGCAGTATTTT.

The CDR3 DNA reads as TGTGCCAGCAGCCTACAACCCCTAGCGGGAGGGACTAATGAGCAGTTCTTC. Its translation: CASSLQPLAGGTNEQFF. J is TRBJ2-1 and V is TRBV9; 12 bases map to TRBD2. Germline V gives CDR1 SGDLS, CDR2 YYNGEE. V dropped 4 bases and J dropped 7; count of bases not matched to a gene: 12. The CDR3 consists of 17 residues.

The chain uses TRBV3-1 (or the pseudogene TRBV3-2) and TRBJ2-5, with TRBD2 matching 9 bases. Per germline, CDR1 LGHDT and CDR2 YNNKEL (reference sequence). V dropped 6 bases and J dropped 1; count of bases not matched to a gene: 6. The CDR3 consists of 15 residues. CDR3 DNA sequence: TGTGCCAGCAGGCGTACTAGCGGGTCCCAAGAGACCCAGTACTTC. Amino acid sequence: CASRRTSGSQETQYF.

The V and J genes are TRBV4-1 and TRBJ2-1, with a tentative D call TRBD2 (5 bases). Germline V gene lookup returns CDR1 MGHRA and CDR2 YSYEKL. The CDR3 loop spans 14 amino acids. V lost 6 bases to trimming and J lost 7 bases, with 16 bases between them. The CDR3 loop reads CASSRGVPGNEQFF. CDR3 DNA sequence: TGCGCCAGCAGTCGGGGAGTGCCCGGGAATGAGCAGTTCTTC.

The chain is built from TRBV12-5 and TRBJ2-1; D is perhaps TRBD2 (6 bases). Between the trimmed V and J ends, which lost 2 bases and 0 bases, there was a span of 14 bases. The CDR3 length is 17 residues. Germline-derived CDR1 and CDR2 are LGHNT and FRNRAP. The CDR3 loop is CASGLMSSAISYNEQFF. In DNA, the CDR3 is TGTGCTAGTGGTTTGATGTCTAGCGCCATCTCCTACAATGAGCAGTTCTTC.

The V and J genes are TRBV5-5 and TRBJ1-2; D unclear. This CDR3 is 17 amino acids long. Per the germline V gene, CDR1 is SGHKS and CDR2 is YYEKEE (reference sequence). The ends were cut back, 1 base at V and 2 bases at J, with 18 bases in the middle. CDR3 sequence (DNA): TGTGCCAGCAGCTTGTTGGCGGCCCAGAGATCCAACTATGGCTACACCTTC. Protein: CASSLLAAQRSNYGYTF.

The rearrangement uses TRBV27 and TRBJ2-2; 9 nucleotides agree with TRBD1. The CDR3 is made up of 16 amino acids. The V and J ends lost 3 bases and 5 bases, in that order; junction bases with no gene match: 7. Germline V lookup: CDR1 MNHEY, CDR2 SMNVEV (reference sequence). Written as DNA, the CDR3 is TGTGCCAGCAGTTTGGGACAGGGCGCGGGAACCGGGGAGCTGTTTTTT. Amino acids: CASSLGQGAGTGELFF.

The chain is built from TRBV3-1 (or the pseudogene TRBV3-2) and TRBJ2-7; 7 bases agree with TRBD2. The ends lost 3 bases at V and 0 bases at J; junction bases unmatched: 2. This CDR3 is 14 amino acids long. CDR1 LGHDT and CDR2 YNNKEL come from the germline V gene (reference sequence). The CDR3 nucleotides read TGTGCCAGCAGCCATCGGGGGGTCTCCTACGAGCAGTACTTC. Its translation: CASSHRGVSYEQYF.

V usage is TRBV10-3 and J usage is TRBJ2-7; 12 bases are a match to TRBD2. After removal of 0 bases from V and 4 bases from J, the junction contained 4 bases not matched to a gene. This CDR3 spans 16 amino acids. Per the germline V gene, CDR1 is ENHRY and CDR2 is SYGVKD. The CDR3 region is CAISESLTSGSYEQYF. The CDR3 DNA sequence: TGTGCCATCAGTGAGTCCTTGACTAGCGGGAGTTACGAGCAGTACTTC.

The chain carries TRBV6-5 and TRBJ1-5, with D tentatively TRBD1 (6 bases). From germline, CDR1 is MNHEY and CDR2 SVGAGI. CDR3 length equals 13 residues. V was pared by 6 bases and J by 5 bases, with 11 bases between. CDR3 in amino acids: CASRRNRDQPQHF. The CDR3 nucleotides are TGTGCCAGCAGACGCAACAGGGATCAGCCCCAGCATTTT.

This clone showed up just once. The chain joins TRBV12-3 or TRBV12-4 to TRBJ2-1; TRBD2 matches 7 bases. The junction had 2 bases not matched to a gene; V was cut back by 3 bases and J by 6 bases. The CDR3 loop spans 13 amino acids. This CDR3 reads CASSLGGRNEQFF. In DNA form, the CDR3 reads TGTGCCAGCAGTTTGGGAGGGCGCAATGAGCAGTTCTTC.

The V gene is TRBV3-1 (or the pseudogene TRBV3-2), the J gene TRBJ2-7; weak D call: TRBD1 (5 bases). Trimming cost V 11 bases and J 0 bases, with 17 bases left between them. The CDR3 extends over 14 amino acids. The germline V gene has CDR1 LGHDT and CDR2 YNNKEL (reference sequence). The CDR3, as DNA: TGTGCCGGCTTCGGACAACTTGCCTCCTACGAGCAGTACTTC. This translates into CAGFGQLASYEQYF.

V and J are TRBV2 and TRBJ2-3; D perhaps matches TRBD1 (5 bases). This CDR3 has 16 amino acids. The V and J ends lost 1 base and 2 bases respectively, with 13 bases between them. Per germline, CDR1 SNHLY and CDR2 FYNNEI. CDR3 coding DNA: TGTGCCAGCAGTGAAGGAAGGGGTCGCCACACAGATACGCAGTATTTT. This translates into CASSEGRGRHTDTQYF.

The V gene is TRBV3-1 (or the pseudogene TRBV3-2), the J gene TRBJ1-1, with 9 nucleotides matching TRBD1. V was pared by 3 bases and J by 5 bases, with 4 bases of the junction left unmatched. Germline CDR1 is LGHDT and CDR2 is YNNKEL (reference sequence). The CDR3 loop spans 14 amino acids. This chain's CDR3 is CASSQGQGKTEAFF. Here the CDR3 DNA reads TGTGCCAGCAGCCAGGGACAGGGAAAGACTGAAGCTTTCTTT.

The V and J genes are TRBV27 and TRBJ1-2; TRBD1 aligns across 8 bases. The CDR3 spans 13 residues. V lost 6 bases and J lost 8; bases outside the gene matches: 8. The germline V gene has CDR1 MNHEY and CDR2 SMNVEV (reference sequence). This CDR3 reads CASSQQGGGGYTF. The CDR3 DNA is TGTGCCAGCAGCCAACAGGGGGGCGGAGGCTACACCTTC.

This clone was detected a few times. The rearrangement joins TRBV9 to TRBJ2-1; no clear D. The germline V and J ends were trimmed by 0 bases and 8 bases, with 15 bases remaining between them. The CDR3 contains 15 residues. The V gene's germline CDR1 is SGDLS and CDR2 YYNGEE. CDR3 DNA sequence: TGTGCCAGCAGCGTAGAGCCCGCCGTCGGAGATGAGCAGTTCTTC. Its translation: CASSVEPAVGDEQFF.

The gene calls are TRBV5-5 and TRBJ1-6, with 9 bases matching TRBD1. The CDR3 has 19 amino acids. V was clipped by 4 bases and J by 10 bases; unmatched bases: 21. The germline V gene encodes CDR1 SGHKS and CDR2 YYEKEE (reference sequence). The CDR3 coding sequence is TGTGCCAGCAGCCCCGCCGACAGACCGGGGACAGGGAGAAGGTCACCCCTCCACTTT. Its protein is CASSPADRPGTGRRSPLHF.